These 21 T cell receptor beta chains originate from one sample sequenced in a study of blood T cell repertoires in COVID-19. The protocol was immunoSEQ multiplex PCR, while the TCRdb copy is restricted to in-frame clones and leaves out a portion. The sample yields 200,000 to 250,000 clones, over 70% seen once. Sequenced sample: peripheral blood. These receptors were obtained from a woman aged 70-85 years with acute or convalescent COVID-19.

This chain connects TRBV3-1 (or the pseudogene TRBV3-2) to TRBJ2-3; maybe TRBD2 (6 bases). CDR3 length: 16 residues. The ends were cut back, 5 bases at V and 5 bases at J, with 20 bases in the middle. Germline V gene data show CDR1 as LGHDT and CDR2 as YNNKEL (reference sequence). CDR3 DNA: TGTGCCAGCAGCTGGTCGTTTCGGGAGCTGGTAGATACGCAGTATTTT. Encoded protein: CASSWSFRELVDTQYF.

This clone was observed at least ten times. The J gene is TRBJ1-2, the V gene TRBV6-6, with no clear D. In germline, CDR1 is MNHNY, CDR2 SVGAGI (reference sequence). The CDR3 runs to 12 residues. Trimming removed 6 bases at V and 3 bases at J, with 8 bases between. CDR3 nucleotide sequence: TGTGCCAGCAGCAGGAGGGACTATGGCTACACCTTC. This encodes CASSRRDYGYTF.

Here the CDR3 DNA reads TGCAGTGCTATGGGAGGAGGAGGCTACACCTTC. It encodes CSAMGGGGYTF. The V gene is TRBV20-1, the J gene TRBJ1-2; D uncertain. The germline gives CDR1 DFQATT, CDR2 SNEGSKA (reference sequence). Between the trimmed V and J ends, which lost 4 bases and 8 bases, there was a span of 11 bases. This CDR3 has 11 residues.

Details on this clone: Other DNA sequences from this sample encode an identical CDR3 as well. This chain joins TRBV27 and TRBJ2-1; TRBD2 matches at 7 bases. CDR1 and CDR2 from the germline V gene are MNHEY and SMNVEV (reference sequence). The CDR3 has 14 residues. The V gene end was trimmed by 4 bases and the J gene end by 1 base; junction bases not matched to a gene: 1. Here the CDR3 DNA reads TGTGCCAGCAGTTCGGGGGGTTCCTACAATGAGCAGTTCTTC. Translated: CASSSGGSYNEQFF.

The chain links TRBV7-9 to TRBJ2-3, with 11 bases identical to TRBD2. V lost 2 bases to trimming and J lost 5 bases; unmatched junction nucleotides: 6. The germline V gene encodes CDR1 SEHNR and CDR2 FQNEAQ (reference sequence). The CDR3 loop spans 16 amino acids. CDR3 in amino acids: CASSLSTSGSGDTQYF. CDR3 sequence (DNA): TGTGCCAGCAGCTTATCTACTAGCGGGAGTGGAGATACGCAGTATTTT.

The chain is built from TRBV19 and TRBJ1-4, with D possibly being TRBD1 (5 bases). The CDR3 spans 15 residues. V was pared by 5 bases and J by 7 bases, with 17 bases between. CDR1 and CDR2 from the germline V gene are LNHDA and SQIVND (reference sequence). This CDR3 reads CASSSSTERGEKLFF. In nucleotides, the CDR3 is TGTGCCAGTAGTTCCTCGACCGAAAGGGGTGAAAAACTGTTTTTT. Together with reference TRBV19 and TRBJ1-4, the CDR3 gives the full variable domain: DGGITQSPKYLFRKEGQNVTLSCEQNLNHDAMYWYRQDPGQGLRLIYYSQIVNDFQKGDIAEGYSVSREKKESFPLTVTSAQKNPTAFYLCASSSSTERGEKLFFGSGTQLSVL.

The gene calls are TRBV6-5 and TRBJ2-3; possible D gene TRBD2, 5 bases. Germline V gene data show CDR1 as MNHEY and CDR2 as SVGAGI. The CDR3 is 15 amino acids. V shed 6 bases and J shed 2 bases, with 15 bases lying between them. The CDR3 DNA is TGTGCCAGCAGAATAGCGAGCCGATACACAGATACGCAGTATTTT. This sequence encodes CASRIASRYTDTQYF.

V and J are TRBV27 and TRBJ1-6; TRBD1 agrees at 7 bases. CDR3 length equals 15 residues. With V trimmed by 2 bases and J by 6 bases, 4 bases remained unmatched. Germline V lookup: CDR1 MNHEY, CDR2 SMNVEV (reference sequence). The chain's CDR3 is CASSLVYRGNSPLHF. DNA of the CDR3: TGTGCCAGCAGTTTAGTGTACAGGGGTAATTCACCCCTCCACTTT.

This clone was counted only a few times. This chain joins TRBV5-5 and TRBJ1-5; the D is unclear. V lost 4 bases and J 6 bases, leaving 11 bases between the germline ends. This CDR3 contains 13 residues. The germline gives CDR1 SGHKS, CDR2 YYEKEE (reference sequence). CDR3 in amino acids: CASSPNAGQPQHF. The CDR3 nucleotides read TGTGCCAGCAGCCCCAATGCGGGTCAGCCCCAGCATTTT.

The CDR3 region is CASSTGLAGVSNEQYF. The CDR3 DNA follows: TGTGCCAGCTCTACCGGGCTAGCGGGAGTTTCGAACGAGCAGTACTTC. The rearrangement uses TRBV18 and TRBJ2-7, with 10 nucleotides matching TRBD2. V lost 6 bases and J lost 5; bases outside the gene matches: 13. This CDR3 is 16 amino acids long. The germline CDR1 and CDR2 sequences are KGHSH and LQKENI.

The chain carries TRBV6-6 and TRBJ2-7; 8 bases map to TRBD2. The CDR3 runs to 13 residues. Trimming took 6 bases from V and 4 from J; bases not matched to a gene: 5. Germline V gene sequence: CDR1 MNHNY, CDR2 SVGAGI (reference sequence). The CDR3 nucleotides read TGTGCCAGCAGCCGCGGGGGGAGTTACGAGCAGTACTTC. Translation: CASSRGGSYEQYF.

V usage is TRBV4-1 and J usage is TRBJ2-1; 7 positions match TRBD2. The CDR3 totals 18 residues. J was trimmed by 2 bases and V by 0 bases; bases with no gene match: 10. Germline CDR1 MGHRA, CDR2 YSYEKL. DNA for the CDR3: TGCGCCAGCAGCCAAGATTTAGTGGGAGGGCCCCCCTACAATGAGCAGTTCTTC. Protein product: CASSQDLVGGPPYNEQFF.

The chain is built from TRBV27 and TRBJ2-1; 13 nucleotides match TRBD2. V gave up 2 bases and J gave up 7 bases; unmatched junction bases: 14. Germline CDR1 is MNHEY and CDR2 is SMNVEV (reference sequence). The CDR3 is made up of 19 amino acids. CDR3 DNA sequence: TGTGCCAGCAGTTTACCCCGGACTAGCGGGAGCCTGATGGGTAATGAGCAGTTCTTC. Protein sequence: CASSLPRTSGSLMGNEQFF.

V is TRBV2 and J is TRBJ2-7; TRBD1 agrees at 8 bases. V was clipped by 6 bases and J by 5 bases; unmatched bases: 3. The CDR3 contains 12 residues. The germline CDR1 and CDR2 sequences are SNHLY and FYNNEI. The CDR3 DNA reads as TGTGCCAGCAGAGAGACAGGGGACGAGCAGTACTTC. This gives the protein CASRETGDEQYF.

This clone appeared once. The chain carries TRBV19 and TRBJ1-4, with 7 bases identical to TRBD1. V gave up 4 bases and J gave up 8 bases; unmatched junction bases: 13. The CDR3 runs 16 residues. The germline gives CDR1 LNHDA, CDR2 SQIVND (reference sequence). This chain's CDR3 is CASSTGTAFFGEKLFF. Written as DNA, the CDR3 is TGTGCCAGTAGTACGGGGACAGCCTTTTTTGGGGAAAAACTGTTTTTT.

This chain joins TRBV19 and TRBJ1-5; D is unresolved. CDR3 size: 15 residues. V lost 7 bases, J lost 3 bases, and 16 bases lay in between. Germline V gene data show CDR1 as LNHDA and CDR2 as SQIVND (reference sequence). Written as DNA, the CDR3 is TGTGCCAGTACACTCCTGTCCGGGGTCAATCAGCCCCAGCATTTT. It is translated as CASTLLSGVNQPQHF.

The V call is TRBV6-5, the J call TRBJ1-3, with D possibly matching TRBD1 (6 bases). Germline V gives CDR1 MNHEY, CDR2 SVGAGI. Trimming took off 6 bases at V and 2 bases at J, with 11 bases between the two ends. This CDR3 spans 14 amino acids. The CDR3 DNA follows: TGTGCCAGCAGCTACCAGGGGACTGGAAACACCATATATTTT. Residues: CASSYQGTGNTIYF.

This chain uses TRBV28 with TRBJ1-3; D is unresolved. Germline CDR1 is MDHEN and CDR2 is SYDVKM. The CDR3 has 14 amino acids. Trimming took 4 bases from V and 0 from J, leaving 7 bases between them. Written as DNA, the CDR3 is TGTGCCAGCAGTTACAGACACTCTGGAAACACCATATATTTT. This encodes CASSYRHSGNTIYF.

The CDR3 sequence: CASTMDMDEKLFF. CDR3 coding DNA: TGTGCCAGCACTATGGACATGGATGAAAAACTGTTTTTT. The chain combines TRBV2 with TRBJ1-4, with a tentative D call TRBD1 (5 bases). Germline V gives CDR1 SNHLY, CDR2 FYNNEI. This CDR3 is 13 amino acids long. With 7 bases removed from V and 6 bases from J, the gap between germline ends came to 12 bases.

The chain joins TRBV6-1 to TRBJ2-1, with a possible D match to TRBD1 (5 bases). Looked up from germline, CDR1 is MNHNS and CDR2 is SASEGT. The V and J ends lost 1 base and 12 bases respectively, with 16 bases between them. This CDR3 region has 14 residues. In nucleotides, the CDR3 is TGTGCCAGCAGTGAAGTGGCAGGGCCCGGTTCGCAGTTCTTC. Translating it yields CASSEVAGPGSQFF.

In this sample, this clone turned up a few times. This rearrangement joins TRBV5-1 to TRBJ2-5; 11 nucleotides line up with TRBD2. Germline CDR1 is SGHRS and CDR2 is YFSETQ. J lost 2 bases, V lost 4 bases, and 4 bases had no gene match. The CDR3 is 15 amino acids. The CDR3: CASSQLAGVQETQYF. As DNA, the CDR3 is TGCGCCAGCAGCCAACTAGCGGGGGTACAAGAGACCCAGTACTTC.